This T cell receptor beta chain was identified in a study of identical twins. Study outcomes and limitations: Twins showed weaker excess sharing in their beta out-of-frame sequences.

Healthy Caucasians, and only they, were the donors. TCRdb passed the 5' RACE reads through MiXCR, listing each CDR3 protein once. The table records about 660,000 distinct CDR3 sequences, around 8.3% of them present only once. The V and J ends lost 6 bases and 3 bases respectively, with 12 bases between them. Germline CDR1 and CDR2: MNHEY and SMNVEV (reference sequence). The CDR3 is 14 amino acids. There are a few counts of this clonotype. Its specificity is unknown. These data were likewise used in another study, on yellow fever vaccine responses in identical twins.

The origin of this receptor is a woman between 18 and 29 years old in good health. The sequencing sample was made of PBMCs. The rearrangement uses TRBV27 and TRBJ1-5; a weak D match, TRBD1 (6 bases). Written as DNA, the CDR3 is TGTGCCAGCAGAACAGGGTTCCTCAATCAGCCCCAGCATTTT. Its protein product is CASRTGFLNQPQHF.